This TCR beta chain was sequenced in a study of T cells after yellow fever vaccination. The overall study: Fractions of low cell number were prepared using SMART-Seq v4 Ultra Low Input. Findings of the study overall: Of the clonotypes, a small share occurred in both CD4 and CD8 compartments. After the booster, nearly 98% of CD4 and 88% of CD8 primary-response clones were re-detected.

TCR cDNA was made by 5'RACE template switching, adding a universal primer site and UMIs. MiXCR, applied by TCRdb to the 5' RACE reads, yields one record per CDR3 protein. The table shows some 120,000 distinct CDR3 sequences, with approximately 8.4% occurring only once. The germline gives CDR1 SGHAT, CDR2 FQNNGV. V was cut by 10 bases and J by 7 bases, with 13 bases left in between. CDR3 size: 12 residues. In the case of this clonotype: What it binds is not known.

This material consisted of CD8+ T cells sorted from PBMCs, taken 45 days after the yellow fever booster vaccination. The J gene is TRBJ1-4, the V gene TRBV11-2; possible D gene TRBD1, 5 bases. This clonotype originated in a man aged 25 to 40 who received the YFV17D yellow fever vaccine. Here the CDR3 reads CATSGLGEKLFF. As DNA, the CDR3 is TGTGCCACCTCGGGACTCGGTGAAAAACTGTTTTTT.